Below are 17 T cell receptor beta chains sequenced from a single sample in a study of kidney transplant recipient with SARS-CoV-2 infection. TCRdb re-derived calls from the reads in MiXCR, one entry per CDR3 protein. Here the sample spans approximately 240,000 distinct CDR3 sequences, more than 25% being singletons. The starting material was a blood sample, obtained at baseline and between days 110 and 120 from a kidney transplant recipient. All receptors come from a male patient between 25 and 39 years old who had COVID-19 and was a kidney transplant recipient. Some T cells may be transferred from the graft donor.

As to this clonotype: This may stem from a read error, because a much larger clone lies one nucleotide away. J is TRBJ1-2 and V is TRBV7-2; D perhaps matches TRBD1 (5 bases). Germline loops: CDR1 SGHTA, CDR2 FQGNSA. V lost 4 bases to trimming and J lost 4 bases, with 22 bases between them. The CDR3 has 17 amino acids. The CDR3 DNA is TGTGCCAGCAGCTGGGACGGCAGAGACGGAAAGACCTATGGCTACACCTTC. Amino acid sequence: CASSWDGRDGKTYGYTF. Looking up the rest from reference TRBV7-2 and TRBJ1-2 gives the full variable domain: GAGVSQSPSNKVTEKGKDVELRCDPISGHTALYWYRQSLGQGLEFLIYFQGNSAPDKSGLPSDRFSAERTGGSVSTLTIQRTQQEDSAVYLCASSWDGRDGKTYGYTFGSGTRLTVV.

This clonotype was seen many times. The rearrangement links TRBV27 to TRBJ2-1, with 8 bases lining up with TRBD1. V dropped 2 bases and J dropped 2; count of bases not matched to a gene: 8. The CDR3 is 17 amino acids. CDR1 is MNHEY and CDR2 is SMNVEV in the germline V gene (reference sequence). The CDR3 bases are TGTGCCAGCAGTTTAGGCGCAGGGGGCTGGACCTACAATGAGCAGTTCTTC. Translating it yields CASSLGAGGWTYNEQFF.

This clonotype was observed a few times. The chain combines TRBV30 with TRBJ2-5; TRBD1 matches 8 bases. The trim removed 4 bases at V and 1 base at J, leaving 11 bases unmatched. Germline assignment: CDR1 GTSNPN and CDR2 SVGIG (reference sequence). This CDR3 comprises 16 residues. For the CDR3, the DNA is TGTGCCTGGAACTGGGACAGGTCGGGTTCCCAAGAGACCCAGTACTTC. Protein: CAWNWDRSGSQETQYF.

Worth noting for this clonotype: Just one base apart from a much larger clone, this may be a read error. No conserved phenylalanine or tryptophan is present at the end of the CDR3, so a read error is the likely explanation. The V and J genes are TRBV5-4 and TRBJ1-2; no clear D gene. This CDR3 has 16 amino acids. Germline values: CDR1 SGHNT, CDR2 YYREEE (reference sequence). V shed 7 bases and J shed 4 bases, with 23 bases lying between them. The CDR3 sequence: CASGIHVPGKTYGYTV. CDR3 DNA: TGTGCCAGCGGTATTCACGTACCAGGAAAGACCTATGGCTACACCGTC.

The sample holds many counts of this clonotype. CDR3 sequence: CASSLGVYTEAFF. The CDR3 DNA is TGTGCCAGCAGCCTGGGAGTATACACTGAAGCTTTCTTT. The rearrangement uses TRBV3-1 and TRBJ1-1; D gene uncertain. V lost 4 bases and J 3 bases, leaving 9 bases between the germline ends. Looked up from germline, CDR1 is LGHDT and CDR2 is YNNKEL (reference sequence). This CDR3 is built from 13 residues.

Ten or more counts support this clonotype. The CDR3 loop reads CASVKNHPRKTYGYTF. CDR3 in DNA: TGTGCCAGCGTAAAGAATCATCCACGAAAGACCTATGGCTACACCTTC. V usage is TRBV5-8 and J usage is TRBJ1-2; D ambiguous. The CDR3 runs 16 residues. The germline V gene encodes CDR1 SGHTS and CDR2 YDEGEE. The V end lost 7 bases, the J end lost 4 bases, and 23 bases lay between the germline ends.

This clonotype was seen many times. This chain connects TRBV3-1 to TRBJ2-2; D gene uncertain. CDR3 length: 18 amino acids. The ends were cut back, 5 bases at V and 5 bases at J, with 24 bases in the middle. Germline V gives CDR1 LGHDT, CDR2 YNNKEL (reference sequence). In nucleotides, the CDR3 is TGTGCCAGCAGCTATTTTTGTCCCATTTCAGGCTTGACCGGGGAGCTGTTTTTT. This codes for CASSYFCPISGLTGELFF.

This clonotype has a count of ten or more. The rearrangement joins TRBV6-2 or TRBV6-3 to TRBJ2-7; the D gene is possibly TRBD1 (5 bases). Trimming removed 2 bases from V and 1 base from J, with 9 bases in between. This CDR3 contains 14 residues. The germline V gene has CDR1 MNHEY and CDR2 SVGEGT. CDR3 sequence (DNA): TGTGCCAGCAGTTACGAGGACACTTCCTACGAGCAGTACTTC. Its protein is CASSYEDTSYEQYF.

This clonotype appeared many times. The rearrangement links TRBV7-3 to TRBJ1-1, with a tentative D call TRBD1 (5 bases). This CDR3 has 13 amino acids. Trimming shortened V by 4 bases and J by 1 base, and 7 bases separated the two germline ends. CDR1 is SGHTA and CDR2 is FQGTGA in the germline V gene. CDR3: CASSSTGNTEAFF. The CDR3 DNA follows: TGTGCCAGCAGCTCAACAGGGAACACTGAAGCTTTCTTT.

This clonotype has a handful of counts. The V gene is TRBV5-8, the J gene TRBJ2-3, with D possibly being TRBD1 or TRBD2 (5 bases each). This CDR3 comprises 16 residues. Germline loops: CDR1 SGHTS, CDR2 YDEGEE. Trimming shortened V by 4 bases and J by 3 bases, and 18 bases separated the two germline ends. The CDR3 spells CASSPNGGIETDTQYF. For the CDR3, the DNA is TGTGCCAGCAGCCCGAATGGGGGTATCGAGACAGATACGCAGTATTTT.

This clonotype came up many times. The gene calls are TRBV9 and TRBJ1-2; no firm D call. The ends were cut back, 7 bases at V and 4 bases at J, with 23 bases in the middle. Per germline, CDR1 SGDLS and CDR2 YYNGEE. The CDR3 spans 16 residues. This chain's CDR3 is CASYTWYSRKTYGYTF. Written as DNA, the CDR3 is TGTGCCAGCTATACATGGTACTCAAGAAAGACCTATGGCTACACCTTC.

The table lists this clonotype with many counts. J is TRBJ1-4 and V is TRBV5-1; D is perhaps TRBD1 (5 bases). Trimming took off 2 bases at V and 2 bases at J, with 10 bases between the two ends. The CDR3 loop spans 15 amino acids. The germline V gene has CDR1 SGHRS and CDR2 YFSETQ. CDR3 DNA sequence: TGCGCCAGCAGCTTTTCGGGGGACACTAATGAAAAACTGTTTTTT. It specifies CASSFSGDTNEKLFF.

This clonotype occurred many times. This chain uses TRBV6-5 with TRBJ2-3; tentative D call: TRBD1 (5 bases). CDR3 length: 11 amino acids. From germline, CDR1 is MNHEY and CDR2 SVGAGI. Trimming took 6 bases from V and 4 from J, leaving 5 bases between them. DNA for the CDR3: TGTGCCAGCAGAGGGGCAGATACGCAGTATTTT. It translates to CASRGADTQYF.

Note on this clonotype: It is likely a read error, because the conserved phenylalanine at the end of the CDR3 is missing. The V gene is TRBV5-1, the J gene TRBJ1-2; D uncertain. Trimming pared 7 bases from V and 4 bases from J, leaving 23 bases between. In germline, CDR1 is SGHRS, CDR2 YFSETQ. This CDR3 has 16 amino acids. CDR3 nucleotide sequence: TGCGCCAGCTCATATCAATCGGTTCGAAAGACCTATGGCTACACCTCC. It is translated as CASSYQSVRKTYGYTS.

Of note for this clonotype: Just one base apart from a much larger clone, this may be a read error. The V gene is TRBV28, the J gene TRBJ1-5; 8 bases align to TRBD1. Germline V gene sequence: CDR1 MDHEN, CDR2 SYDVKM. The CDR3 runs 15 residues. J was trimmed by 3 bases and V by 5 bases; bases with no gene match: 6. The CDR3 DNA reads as TGTGCCAGCAGTCCCGGACAGGGCACCAATCAGCCCCAGCATTTT. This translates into CASSPGQGTNQPQHF.

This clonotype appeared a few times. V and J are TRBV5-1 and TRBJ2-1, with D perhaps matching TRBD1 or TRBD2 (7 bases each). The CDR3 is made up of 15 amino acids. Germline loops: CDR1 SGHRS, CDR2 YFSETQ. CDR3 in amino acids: CAEEGGGSRNNEQFF. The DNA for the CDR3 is TGCGCTGAGGAAGGGGGCGGGAGCCGGAACAATGAGCAGTTCTTC. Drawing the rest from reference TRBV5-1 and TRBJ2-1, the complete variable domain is KAGVTQTPRYLIKTRGQQVTLSCSPISGHRSVSWYQQTPGQGLQFLFEYFSETQRNKGNFPGRFSGRQFSNSRSEMNVSTLELGDSALYLCAEEGGGSRNNEQFFGPGTRLTVL.

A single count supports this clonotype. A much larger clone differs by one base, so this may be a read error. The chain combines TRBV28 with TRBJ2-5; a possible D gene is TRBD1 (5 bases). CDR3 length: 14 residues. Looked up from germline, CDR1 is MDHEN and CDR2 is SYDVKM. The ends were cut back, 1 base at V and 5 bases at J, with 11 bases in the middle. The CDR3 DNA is TGTGCCAGCAGTTTATCGGCAGGGAAGGAGACCCAGTACTTC. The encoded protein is CASSLSAGKETQYF.